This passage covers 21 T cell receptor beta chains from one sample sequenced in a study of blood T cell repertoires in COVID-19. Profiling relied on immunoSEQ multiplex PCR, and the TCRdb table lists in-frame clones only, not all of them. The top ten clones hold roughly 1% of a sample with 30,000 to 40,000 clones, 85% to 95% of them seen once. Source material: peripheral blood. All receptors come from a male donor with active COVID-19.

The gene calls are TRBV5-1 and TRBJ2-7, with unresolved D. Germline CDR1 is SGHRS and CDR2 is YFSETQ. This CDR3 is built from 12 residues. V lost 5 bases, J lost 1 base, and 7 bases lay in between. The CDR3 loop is CASSGQSYEQYF. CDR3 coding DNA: TGCGCCAGCAGTGGGCAGTCCTACGAGCAGTACTTC.

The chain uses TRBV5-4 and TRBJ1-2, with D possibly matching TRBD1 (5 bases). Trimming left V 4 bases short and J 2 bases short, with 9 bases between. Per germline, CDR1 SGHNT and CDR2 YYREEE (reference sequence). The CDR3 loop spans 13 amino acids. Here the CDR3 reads CASSPRGNYGYTF. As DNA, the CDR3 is TGTGCCAGCAGCCCAAGGGGCAACTATGGCTACACCTTC.

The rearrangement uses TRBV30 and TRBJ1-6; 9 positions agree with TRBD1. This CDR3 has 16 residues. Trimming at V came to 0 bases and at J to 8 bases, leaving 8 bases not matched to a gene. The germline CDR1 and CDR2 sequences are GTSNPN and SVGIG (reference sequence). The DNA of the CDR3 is TGTGCCTGGAGTGTGTCCTCGGGACAGGGCTATTCACCCCTCCACTTT. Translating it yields CAWSVSSGQGYSPLHF.

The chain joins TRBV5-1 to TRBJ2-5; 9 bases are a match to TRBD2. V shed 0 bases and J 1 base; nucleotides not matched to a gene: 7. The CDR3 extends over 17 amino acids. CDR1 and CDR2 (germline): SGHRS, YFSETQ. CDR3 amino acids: CASSLDQSGGSQETQYF. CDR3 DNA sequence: TGCGCCAGCAGCTTGGATCAGAGCGGGGGGTCCCAAGAGACCCAGTACTTC.

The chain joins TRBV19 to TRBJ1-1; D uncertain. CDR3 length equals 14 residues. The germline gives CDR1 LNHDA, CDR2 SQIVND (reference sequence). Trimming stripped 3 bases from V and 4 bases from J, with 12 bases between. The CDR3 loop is CASSILRESTEAFF. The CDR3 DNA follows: TGTGCCAGTAGTATTTTACGAGAGAGCACTGAAGCTTTCTTT.

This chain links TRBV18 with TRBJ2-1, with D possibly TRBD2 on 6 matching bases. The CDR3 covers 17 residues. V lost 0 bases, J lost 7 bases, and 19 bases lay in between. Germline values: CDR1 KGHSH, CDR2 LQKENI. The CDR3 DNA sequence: TGTGCCAGCTCACCACCTCGGTTTTTGGGGGGAACTAATGAGCAGTTCTTC. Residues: CASSPPRFLGGTNEQFF. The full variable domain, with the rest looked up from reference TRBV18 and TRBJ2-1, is NAGVMQNPRHLVRRRGQEARLRCSPMKGHSHVYWYRQLPEEGLKFMVYLQKENIIDESGMPKERFSAEFPKEGPSILRIQQVVRGDSAAYFCASSPPRFLGGTNEQFFGPGTRLTVL.

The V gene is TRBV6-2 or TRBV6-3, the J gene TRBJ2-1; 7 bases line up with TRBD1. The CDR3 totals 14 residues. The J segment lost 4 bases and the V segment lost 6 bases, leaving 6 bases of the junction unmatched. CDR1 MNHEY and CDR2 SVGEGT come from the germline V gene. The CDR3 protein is CASSPGTAYNEQFF. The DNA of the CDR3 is TGTGCCAGCAGCCCCGGGACAGCTTACAATGAGCAGTTCTTC.

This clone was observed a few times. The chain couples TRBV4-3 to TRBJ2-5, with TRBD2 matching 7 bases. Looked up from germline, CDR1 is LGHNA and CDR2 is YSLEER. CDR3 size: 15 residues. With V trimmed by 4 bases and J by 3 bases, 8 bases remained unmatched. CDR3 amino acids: CASSPTPTSKETQYF. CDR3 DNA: TGCGCCAGCAGCCCAACTCCGACTAGCAAAGAGACCCAGTACTTC.

CDR3 DNA: TGTGCCAGTAGTAAGAGAGATGGGACAGCTGGAAACACCATATATTTT. It is translated as CASSKRDGTAGNTIYF. The chain joins TRBV19 to TRBJ1-3, with 7 positions matching TRBD1. V was pared by 4 bases and J by 2 bases, with 8 bases of the junction left unmatched. The CDR3 loop spans 16 amino acids. Germline lookup yields CDR1 LNHDA and CDR2 SQIVND (reference sequence). The entire variable domain, with the rest obtained from reference TRBV19 and TRBJ1-3, is as follows: DGGITQSPKYLFRKEGQNVTLSCEQNLNHDAMYWYRQDPGQGLRLIYYSQIVNDFQKGDIAEGYSVSREKKESFPLTVTSAQKNPTAFYLCASSKRDGTAGNTIYFGEGSWLTVV.

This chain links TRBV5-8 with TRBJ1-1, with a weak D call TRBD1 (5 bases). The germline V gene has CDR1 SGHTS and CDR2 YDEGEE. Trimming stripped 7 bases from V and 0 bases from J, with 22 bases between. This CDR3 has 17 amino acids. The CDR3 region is CASLPGRIGGMNTEAFF. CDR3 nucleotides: TGTGCCAGCCTCCCTGGGCGGATTGGGGGGATGAACACTGAAGCTTTCTTT.

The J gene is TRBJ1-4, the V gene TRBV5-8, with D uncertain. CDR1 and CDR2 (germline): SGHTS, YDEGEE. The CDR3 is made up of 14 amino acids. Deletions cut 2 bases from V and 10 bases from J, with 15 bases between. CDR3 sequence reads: CASSFGGPSGKLFF. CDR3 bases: TGTGCCAGCAGCTTTGGAGGGCCTTCGGGAAAACTGTTTTTT.

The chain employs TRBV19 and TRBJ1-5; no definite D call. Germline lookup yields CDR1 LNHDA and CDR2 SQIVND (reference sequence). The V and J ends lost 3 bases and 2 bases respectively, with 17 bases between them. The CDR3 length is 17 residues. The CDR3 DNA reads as TGTGCCAGTAGTATCCAGGCGACCTTTGTCGGCAATCAGCCCCAGCATTTT. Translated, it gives CASSIQATFVGNQPQHF.

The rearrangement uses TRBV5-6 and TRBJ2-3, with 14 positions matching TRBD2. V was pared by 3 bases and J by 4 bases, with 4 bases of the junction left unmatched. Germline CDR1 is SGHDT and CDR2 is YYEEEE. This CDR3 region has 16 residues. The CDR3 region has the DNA TGTGCCAGCAGCTACGGACTAGCGGGGGGTGCAGATACGCAGTATTTT. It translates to CASSYGLAGGADTQYF.

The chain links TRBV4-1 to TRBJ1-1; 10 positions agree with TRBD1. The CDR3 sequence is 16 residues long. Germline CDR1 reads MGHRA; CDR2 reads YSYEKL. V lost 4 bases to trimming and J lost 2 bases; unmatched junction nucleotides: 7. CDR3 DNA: TGCGCCAGCAGCCTCGGACAGGGGGGGATAAACACTGAAGCTTTCTTT. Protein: CASSLGQGGINTEAFF.

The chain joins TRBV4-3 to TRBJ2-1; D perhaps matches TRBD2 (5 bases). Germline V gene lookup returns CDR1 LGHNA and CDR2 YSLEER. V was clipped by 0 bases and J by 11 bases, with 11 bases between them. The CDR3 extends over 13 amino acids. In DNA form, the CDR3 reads TGCGCCAGCAGCCAAGATAATACTAGAAAGCAGTTCTTC. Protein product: CASSQDNTRKQFF.

CDR3 region: CASSQGQGGNYGYTF. CDR3 DNA sequence: TGCGCCAGCAGCCAAGGACAGGGGGGTAACTATGGCTACACCTTC. The rearrangement uses TRBV4-3 and TRBJ1-2; the match to TRBD1 covers 9 bases. This CDR3 is built from 15 residues. Germline lookup yields CDR1 LGHNA and CDR2 YSLEER. J lost 1 base, V lost 1 base, and 1 base had no gene match.

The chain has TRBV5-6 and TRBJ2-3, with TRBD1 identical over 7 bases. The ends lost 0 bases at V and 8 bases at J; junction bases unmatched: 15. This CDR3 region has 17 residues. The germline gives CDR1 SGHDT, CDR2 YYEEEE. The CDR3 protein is CASSLGPGQAQGGTQYF. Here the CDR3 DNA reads TGTGCCAGCAGCTTGGGGCCCGGACAGGCCCAAGGGGGTACGCAGTATTTT.

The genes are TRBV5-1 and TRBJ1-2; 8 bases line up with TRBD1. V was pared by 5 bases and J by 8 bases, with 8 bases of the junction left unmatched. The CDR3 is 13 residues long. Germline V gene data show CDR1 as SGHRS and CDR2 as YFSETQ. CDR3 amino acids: CASRPTGAVGYTF. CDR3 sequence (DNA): TGCGCCAGCAGGCCGACAGGGGCGGTGGGCTACACCTTC.

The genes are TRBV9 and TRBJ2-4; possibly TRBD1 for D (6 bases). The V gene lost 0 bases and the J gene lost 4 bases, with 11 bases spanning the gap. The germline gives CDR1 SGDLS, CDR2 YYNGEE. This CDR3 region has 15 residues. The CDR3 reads CASSVGYREKNIQYF. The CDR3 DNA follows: TGTGCCAGCAGCGTAGGGTACAGGGAAAAAAACATTCAGTACTTC.

The CDR3 loop is CASSYYFASGKNPYEQYF. CDR3 coding DNA: TGTGCCAGCAGTTACTATTTTGCTAGCGGGAAGAACCCCTACGAGCAGTACTTC. The genes are TRBV6-2 or TRBV6-3 and TRBJ2-7, with 9 nucleotides matching TRBD2. With V trimmed by 1 base and J by 2 bases, 12 bases remained unmatched. The CDR3 has 18 residues. Germline CDR1 MNHEY, CDR2 SVGEGT.

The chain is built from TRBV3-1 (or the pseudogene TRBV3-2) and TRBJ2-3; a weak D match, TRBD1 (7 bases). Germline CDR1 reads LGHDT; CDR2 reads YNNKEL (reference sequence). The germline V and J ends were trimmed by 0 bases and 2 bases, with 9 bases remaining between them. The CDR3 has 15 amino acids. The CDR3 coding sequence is TGTGCCAGCAGCCAAGACAGGGGGGTCACAGATACGCAGTATTTT. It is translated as CASSQDRGVTDTQYF.